This is a list of T cell receptor beta chains from one sample in a study of T cells after yellow fever vaccination. TCRdb passed the 5' RACE reads through MiXCR, listing each CDR3 protein once. The sample holds about 58,000 distinct CDR3 sequences, 5% to 6.5% seen once. Sequencing used PBMCs, either bulk or a sorted T-cell subset (CD4+, CD8+, memory, or dextramer-sorted; not recorded which), obtained on the day of the yellow fever booster vaccination. The receptors here all came from a man between 18 and 29 years old who received the YFV17D yellow fever vaccine. The CDR3 runs from the conserved cysteine through the conserved F or W. D genes are given only for firm matches. Not every row has a clone size; where given, it reads once, few, many or a size class.

J	V	size	D	CDR3	DNA
TRBJ2-7	TRBV4-1	many	-	CASSQGGLPFYEQYF	TGCGCCAGCAGCCAAGGGGGACTCCCATTCTACGAGCAGTACTTC
TRBJ2-7	TRBV7-9	few	-	CASSHDIGPSGEQYF	TGTGCCAGCAGCCATGATATAGGCCCGTCGGGGGAGCAGTACTTC
TRBJ1-2	TRBV5-6	few	-	CASSWDAGLSYNYGYTF	TGTGCCAGCAGCTGGGACGCAGGCCTCTCGTACAACTATGGCTACACCTTC
TRBJ1-1	TRBV19	-	-	CASTPGHQMGAFF	TGTGCCAGTACCCCGGGACACCAAATGGGGGCTTTCTTT
TRBJ1-2	TRBV7-2	few	-	CASSARGGRVGYTF	TGTGCCAGCAGCGCCCGAGGAGGCCGGGTGGGCTACACCTTC
TRBJ1-1	TRBV11-2	many	-	CASSLYSRPTEAFF	TGTGCCAGCAGCTTGTACAGTCGTCCCACTGAAGCTTTCTTT
TRBJ2-7	TRBV4-3	-	-	CASSQERGYDQYF	TGCGCCAGCAGCCAAGAGCGAGGATACGACCAGTACTTC
TRBJ2-3	TRBV7-9	-	-	CASNYPWPPGDTQYF	TGTGCCAGCAACTACCCTTGGCCCCCCGGAGATACGCAGTATTTT
TRBJ1-4	TRBV7-2	-	-	CASGRPDRPNEKLFF	TGTGCCAGCGGACGCCCGGACAGACCAAATGAAAAACTGTTTTTT
TRBJ2-1	TRBV3-1	-	-	CASSHPAWQGSNEQFF	TGTGCCAGCAGCCACCCGGCGTGGCAGGGTTCCAATGAGCAGTTCTTC
TRBJ1-4	TRBV18	many	TRBD1	CASSNRDRSNEKLFF	TGTGCCAGCTCAAACCGGGACAGGTCAAATGAAAAACTGTTTTTT
TRBJ1-4	TRBV12-3/TRBV12-4	few	-	CASSLRAGNEKLFF	TGTGCCAGCAGTTTAAGGGCGGGTAATGAAAAACTGTTTTTT
TRBJ2-5	TRBV9	many	TRBD1	CASTRQGVGTQYF	TGTGCCAGCACCAGACAGGGGGTCGGGACCCAGTACTTC
TRBJ2-1	TRBV28	many	-	CASSLSAGGEQFF	TGTGCCAGCAGTTTATCGGCGGGCGGTGAGCAGTTCTTC
TRBJ1-1	TRBV7-9	-	TRBD1	CASSLGGGQGAFF	TGTGCCAGCAGCTTAGGGGGCGGACAGGGGGCTTTCTTT
TRBJ1-5	TRBV7-2	many	TRBD1	CASSLWGQGGNQPQHF	TGTGCCAGCAGCTTATGGGGGCAGGGGGGCAATCAGCCCCAGCATTTT
TRBJ2-1	TRBV6-5	many	-	CASRTGTFSYNEQFF	TGTGCCAGCAGGACCGGGACATTCTCCTACAATGAGCAGTTCTTC
TRBJ2-1	TRBV10-1	many	-	CASVRDSYNEQFF	TGCGCCAGTGTACGGGACTCCTACAATGAGCAGTTCTTC
TRBJ1-1	TRBV6-5	many	-	CASSYSSARTEAFF	TGTGCCAGCAGTTACTCATCAGCGAGGACTGAAGCTTTCTTT
TRBJ1-2	TRBV12-3/TRBV12-4	many	TRBD1	CASSHPTGGNGYTF	TGTGCCAGCAGTCACCCGACAGGGGGAAATGGCTACACCTTC
TRBJ2-5	TRBV14	-	TRBD2	CASSQELAGVETQYF	TGTGCCAGCAGCCAAGAACTGGCGGGGGTGGAGACCCAGTACTTC
TRBJ1-2	TRBV18	few	-	CASSPPSSQGFYGYTF	TGTGCCAGCTCACCACCGTCTTCACAGGGATTCTATGGCTACACCTTC
TRBJ1-3	TRBV4-3	many	-	CASSQDFFDRNWLYTIYF	TGCGCCAGCAGCCAGGATTTTTTCGACAGGAACTGGTTATACACCATATATTTT
TRBJ1-1	TRBV5-1	few	-	CASSLERPGDTEAFF	TGCGCCAGCAGCTTGGAACGGCCAGGAGACACTGAAGCTTTCTTT
TRBJ1-5	TRBV20-1	many	TRBD1	CSARATGGYSNQPQHF	TGCAGTGCTAGGGCTACAGGGGGGTATAGCAATCAGCCCCAGCATTTT
TRBJ2-7	TRBV5-1	-	-	CASSSQVLPAYEQYF	TGCGCCAGCAGCTCACAGGTTCTACCTGCCTACGAGCAGTACTTC
TRBJ2-7	TRBV7-9	many	-	CASSLPSDYEQYF	TGTGCCAGCAGCTTACCTTCCGACTACGAGCAGTACTTC
TRBJ1-5	TRBV12-3/TRBV12-4	many	-	CASTLGGGNQPQHF	TGTGCCAGCACCCTAGGGGGTGGCAATCAGCCCCAGCATTTT
TRBJ2-1	TRBV19	few	-	CASSTSEGRAEQFF	TGTGCCAGTAGTACTAGCGAAGGAAGGGCTGAGCAGTTCTTC
TRBJ2-7	TRBV12-3/TRBV12-4	few	TRBD1	CASSWSNRGSYEQYF	TGTGCCAGCAGTTGGTCAAACAGGGGCTCCTACGAGCAGTACTTC
TRBJ1-6	TRBV7-9	many	TRBD1	CASSLDLGTGDSPLHF	TGTGCCAGCAGCTTAGACCTCGGGACAGGGGATTCACCCCTCCACTTT
TRBJ1-1	TRBV21-1	many	-	CASSRRGSEAFF	TGTGCCAGCAGCAGGCGTGGCTCTGAAGCTTTCTTT
TRBJ1-2	TRBV4-1	few	-	CASSQPGRSYGYTF	TGCGCCAGCAGCCAACCGGGCAGGAGCTATGGCTACACCTTC
TRBJ2-5	TRBV5-1	many	-	CASSLVPEETQYF	TGCGCCAGCAGCTTGGTTCCGGAAGAGACCCAGTACTTC
TRBJ2-5	TRBV4-3	few	-	CASSQDGSYQETQYF	TGCGCCAGCAGCCAAGATGGGTCCTACCAAGAGACCCAGTACTTC
TRBJ2-1	TRBV3-1	-	TRBD2	CASSQDRGGYNEQFF	TGTGCCAGCAGCCAAGACCGGGGGGGCTACAATGAGCAGTTCTTC
TRBJ1-1	TRBV4-3	many	-	CASSQRLGSMNTEAFF	TGCGCCAGCAGCCAACGGCTGGGGTCCATGAACACTGAAGCTTTCTTT
TRBJ1-2	TRBV20-1	many	TRBD1	CSAVTGGYGYTF	TGCAGTGCTGTCACAGGGGGCTATGGCTACACCTTC
TRBJ1-2	TRBV9	many	-	CASSVVYGGYTF	TGTGCCAGCAGCGTAGTGTACGGTGGCTACACCTTC
TRBJ2-3	TRBV4-1	few	TRBD2	CASSLLAGDTQYF	TGCGCCAGCAGCCTACTAGCGGGGGATACGCAGTATTTT
TRBJ1-1	TRBV7-9	many	-	CASRLGGTEAFF	TGTGCCAGCAGGTTGGGGGGCACTGAAGCTTTCTTT
TRBJ2-1	TRBV2	-	TRBD2	CASSRLAGGVEQFF	TGTGCCAGCAGTAGACTAGCGGGGGGGGTCGAGCAGTTCTTC
TRBJ2-3	TRBV7-9	many	-	CASSLGTQWDTQYF	TGTGCCAGCAGCTTGGGGACACAGTGGGATACGCAGTATTTT
TRBJ2-5	TRBV10-2	many	-	CASSAQGGLETQYF	TGCGCCAGCAGTGCGCAGGGGGGGCTGGAGACCCAGTACTTC
TRBJ2-7	TRBV4-1	many	-	CASSQAGAPSYEQYF	TGCGCCAGCAGCCAGGCGGGGGCGCCATCCTACGAGCAGTACTTC
TRBJ2-2	TRBV6-2/TRBV6-3	many	-	CASRVNTGELFF	TGTGCCAGCCGGGTTAACACCGGGGAGCTGTTTTTT
TRBJ2-1	TRBV7-2	few	-	CASSLGNQREQFF	TGTGCCAGCAGCTTAGGCAATCAGCGTGAGCAGTTCTTC
TRBJ1-6	TRBV20-1	few	TRBD1	CSARGTGSRIYNSPLHF	TGCAGTGCTAGGGGGACAGGTAGCCGCATTTATAATTCACCCCTCCACTTT